What follows are 10 T cell receptor beta chains derived from one specimen sequenced in a study of T cells in localized non-small cell lung cancer. Sequencing used immunoSEQ multiplex PCR; TCRdb keeps in-frame clones, though not all of them. The table lists about 35,000 clones, over 75% of them singletons. The sample here was peripheral blood, taken before any cancer treatment. Every receptor here comes from a male donor older than 55 with stage III squamous cell lung carcinoma.

CDR3 region: CASSPEETQYF. The DNA of the CDR3 is TGTGCCAGCTCACCAGAGGAGACCCAGTACTTC. The rearrangement uses TRBV18 and TRBJ2-5; D unresolved. This CDR3 is built from 11 residues. V was pared by 2 bases and J by 5 bases, with 3 bases between. The germline V gene encodes CDR1 KGHSH and CDR2 LQKENI.

CDR3 region: CASSPRRGRTDTQYF. The CDR3 DNA sequence: TGTGCCAGTAGTCCCCGGAGGGGGCGCACAGATACGCAGTATTTT. The chain links TRBV19 to TRBJ2-3; possibly TRBD1 for D (7 bases). The CDR3 runs 15 residues. V dropped 5 bases and J dropped 1 base, with 13 bases sitting between them. Looked up from germline, CDR1 is LNHDA and CDR2 is SQIVND (reference sequence).

V and J are TRBV19 and TRBJ2-3, with D tentatively TRBD2 (6 bases). This CDR3 is 14 amino acids long. The germline gives CDR1 LNHDA, CDR2 SQIVND (reference sequence). V lost 3 bases to trimming and J lost 6 bases, with 13 bases between them. In DNA, the CDR3 is TGTGCCAGTAGTATCGGGGGATCAGGGGATACGCAGTATTTT. It codes for CASSIGGSGDTQYF.

This chain joins TRBV4-1 and TRBJ2-7; 8 nucleotides align to TRBD2. CDR1 is MGHRA, CDR2 YSYEKL, per germline. This CDR3 has 16 amino acids. The trim removed 2 bases at V and 2 bases at J, leaving 8 bases unmatched. The DNA for the CDR3 is TGCGCCAGCAGCCAATCCGGGGGGGTAACGACCTACGAGCAGTACTTC. It yields the protein CASSQSGGVTTYEQYF.

The chain employs TRBV27 and TRBJ2-2, with TRBD1 as a possible D gene (5 bases). The germline CDR1 and CDR2 sequences are MNHEY and SMNVEV (reference sequence). This CDR3 has 15 amino acids. V was clipped by 2 bases and J by 5 bases, with 12 bases between them. This chain's CDR3 is CASSLMSGRTGELFF. DNA for the CDR3: TGTGCCAGCAGTTTAATGTCAGGGCGGACCGGGGAGCTGTTTTTT.

The chain carries TRBV2 and TRBJ1-5, with D possibly matching TRBD1 (6 bases). CDR3 length: 15 amino acids. Between the trimmed V and J ends, which lost 2 bases and 2 bases, there was a span of 10 bases. Germline CDR1 and CDR2: SNHLY and FYNNEI. This CDR3 reads CASSEMPGGNQPQHF. The CDR3 DNA reads as TGTGCCAGCAGTGAAATGCCAGGGGGCAATCAGCCCCAGCATTTT.

The chain recombines TRBV14 with TRBJ1-2; D gene uncertain. Trimming removed 8 bases at V and 4 bases at J, with 11 bases between. Germline-derived CDR1 and CDR2 are SGHDN and FVKESK. The CDR3 spans 12 residues. DNA for the CDR3: TGTGCCAGCGGCAGTTTCACCTATGGCTACACCTTC. Its translation is CASGSFTYGYTF. Together with reference TRBV14 and TRBJ1-2, the CDR3 gives the full variable domain: EAGVTQFPSHSVIEKGQTVTLRCDPISGHDNLYWYRRVMGKEIKFLLHFVKESKQDESGMPNNRFLAERTGGTYSTLKVQPAELEDSGVYFCASGSFTYGYTFGSGTRLTVV.

This rearrangement joins TRBV5-6 to TRBJ2-5; D unclear. Germline V lookup: CDR1 SGHDT, CDR2 YYEEEE. Trimming cost V 4 bases and J 1 base, with 8 bases left between them. There are 13 residues in the CDR3. CDR3 loop: CASSHGSQETQYF. The DNA of the CDR3 is TGTGCCAGCAGCCACGGCAGCCAAGAGACCCAGTACTTC.

This clone was counted between two and nine times. The CDR3 DNA follows: TGTGCCAGCAGTTCGGGACAGGGAAACGAGCAGTACTTC. Translating gives CASSSGQGNEQYF. J is TRBJ2-7 and V is TRBV27; 9 bases are a match to TRBD1. Germline CDR1 MNHEY, CDR2 SMNVEV (reference sequence). This CDR3 has 13 amino acids. J was trimmed by 5 bases and V by 4 bases; bases with no gene match: 3.

This rearrangement joins TRBV6-6 to TRBJ1-4; D is unclear. The germline V and J ends were trimmed by 3 bases and 3 bases, with 8 bases remaining between them. The germline V gene encodes CDR1 MNHNY and CDR2 SVGAGI (reference sequence). The CDR3 is 14 residues long. The CDR3 coding sequence is TGTGCCAGCAGTTATTGGCCTTCTAATGAAAAACTGTTTTTT. Translation gives CASSYWPSNEKLFF.